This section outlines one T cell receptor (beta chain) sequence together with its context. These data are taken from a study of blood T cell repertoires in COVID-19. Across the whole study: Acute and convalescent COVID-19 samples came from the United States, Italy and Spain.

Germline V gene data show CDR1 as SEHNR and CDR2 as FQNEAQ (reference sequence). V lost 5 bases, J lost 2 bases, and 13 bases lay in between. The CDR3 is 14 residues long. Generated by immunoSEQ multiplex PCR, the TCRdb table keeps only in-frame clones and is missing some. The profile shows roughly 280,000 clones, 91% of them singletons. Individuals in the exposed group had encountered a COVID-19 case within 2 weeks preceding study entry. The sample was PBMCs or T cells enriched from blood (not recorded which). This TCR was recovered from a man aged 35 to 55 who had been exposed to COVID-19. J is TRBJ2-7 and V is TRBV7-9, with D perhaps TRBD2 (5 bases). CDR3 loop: CASSTAGETYEQYF. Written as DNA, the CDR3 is TGTGCCAGCAGCACGGCCGGGGAGACCTACGAGCAGTACTTC.